These 24 T cell receptor beta chains were sequenced from one sample in a study of CD8 T cells in ankylosing spondylitis. Via MiXCR, TCRdb re-called the 5' RACE reads, giving one row per CDR3 protein. The sample has around 250,000 distinct CDR3 sequences; about 20% are singletons. Sequencing input: blood, either unsorted or a sorted T cell fraction (not recorded which). The receptors derive from a male donor with ankylosing spondylitis or in good health (not recorded which).

The CDR3 loop reads CSAQHLDYRTSTDTQYF. In DNA form, the CDR3 reads TGCAGTGCTCAACACCTGGACTACCGGACTAGCACAGATACGCAGTATTTT. The V and J genes are TRBV20-1 and TRBJ2-3, with D tentatively TRBD2 (6 bases). Trimming shortened V by 5 bases and J by 0 bases, and 21 bases separated the two germline ends. This CDR3 region has 17 residues. The germline V gene encodes CDR1 DFQATT and CDR2 SNEGSKA (reference sequence).

This clonotype was observed a handful of times. This chain links TRBV7-9 with TRBJ2-7; unclear D gene. From germline, CDR1 is SEHNR and CDR2 FQNEAQ (reference sequence). The V end was cut by 5 bases, the J end by 3 bases, with 11 bases between. The CDR3 has 13 residues. CDR3 in amino acids: CASSPTELYEQYF. For the CDR3, the DNA is TGTGCCAGCAGCCCTACAGAGCTCTACGAGCAGTACTTC.

This clonotype appeared a few times. V gene TRBV7-8 combines with J gene TRBJ1-4; 7 nucleotides match TRBD1. The CDR3 runs to 15 residues. The trim removed 5 bases at V and 7 bases at J, leaving 10 bases unmatched. Germline lookup yields CDR1 SGHVS and CDR2 FQNEAQ. In DNA, the CDR3 is TGTGCCAGCAGCCTCAGACAGGGCTCTATTGAAAAACTGTTTTTT. It is translated as CASSLRQGSIEKLFF.

This clonotype has ten or more counts. The V and J genes are TRBV20-1 and TRBJ2-1; 7 positions agree with TRBD2. V was clipped by 4 bases and J by 0 bases; unmatched bases: 6. Per the germline V gene, CDR1 is DFQATT and CDR2 is SNEGSKA (reference sequence). The CDR3 is 15 amino acids. The CDR3 nucleotides read TGCAGTGCTAAGCTCCGGGACTACTCCTACAATGAGCAGTTCTTC. This codes for CSAKLRDYSYNEQFF.

The genes are TRBV7-8 and TRBJ1-4, with a tentative D call TRBD1 (6 bases). Germline CDR1 SGHVS, CDR2 FQNEAQ. Trimming took 5 bases from V and 3 from J, leaving 10 bases between them. This CDR3 comprises 14 residues. The CDR3 nucleotides read TGTGCCAGCAGCGAGACAGGATCTAATGAAAAACTGTTTTTT. Amino acids: CASSETGSNEKLFF.

The chain is built from TRBV4-2 and TRBJ1-5; D unresolved. The CDR3 spans 14 residues. Per germline, CDR1 LGHNA and CDR2 YNFKEQ. Between the trimmed V and J ends, which lost 4 bases and 5 bases, there was a span of 12 bases. The CDR3 reads CASSRVTLDQPQHF. The CDR3 nucleotides read TGTGCCAGCAGCCGAGTGACATTGGATCAGCCCCAGCATTTT.

A few counts support this clonotype. The J gene is TRBJ1-5, the V gene TRBV6-1; D perhaps matches TRBD1 (5 bases). Germline-derived CDR1 and CDR2 are MNHNS and SASEGT. CDR3 size: 14 residues. V gave up 5 bases and J gave up 5 bases, with 13 bases separating them. The CDR3 sequence: CASSIDSRDQPQHF. In nucleotides, the CDR3 is TGTGCCAGCAGTATAGACAGTAGGGATCAGCCCCAGCATTTT.

The genes are TRBV11-2 and TRBJ2-4; 11 bases match TRBD2. This CDR3 comprises 20 residues. Germline V gene data show CDR1 as SGHAT and CDR2 as FQNNGV. Germline trimming cut 1 base from V and 1 base from J; bases unmatched to any gene: 12. DNA of the CDR3: TGTGCCAGCAGCTTAGGAGGGACTAGCGGTTCCACCTGGGCCAAAAACATTCAGTACTTC. Protein: CASSLGGTSGSTWAKNIQYF.

This clonotype was counted at least ten times. The chain recombines TRBV6-2 or TRBV6-3 with TRBJ1-1; D call uncertain. CDR3 length: 13 residues. Looked up from germline, CDR1 is MNHEY and CDR2 is SVGEGT. Deletions cut 2 bases from V and 5 bases from J, with 9 bases between. The CDR3 reads CASSYGGSTEAFF. CDR3 DNA: TGTGCCAGCAGTTACGGAGGATCTACTGAAGCTTTCTTT.

A few counts support this clonotype. The rearrangement joins TRBV2 to TRBJ2-1; 7 positions match TRBD1. Per the germline V gene, CDR1 is SNHLY and CDR2 is FYNNEI. The CDR3 extends over 13 amino acids. The V segment lost 4 bases and the J segment 6 bases; nucleotides outside the gene matches: 3. Here the CDR3 DNA reads TGTGCCAGCAGTGTGGGGGACAGCAATGAGCAGTTCTTC. Its protein product is CASSVGDSNEQFF.

The V gene is TRBV7-9, the J gene TRBJ2-1; no firm D call. Trimming cost V 5 bases and J 9 bases, with 14 bases left between them. This CDR3 comprises 13 residues. Germline V gene sequence: CDR1 SEHNR, CDR2 FQNEAQ (reference sequence). The CDR3 loop is CASSKPSGFEQFF. The CDR3 coding sequence is TGTGCCAGCAGCAAACCCTCCGGGTTTGAGCAGTTCTTC.

The V call is TRBV4-1, the J call TRBJ2-5, with D perhaps assigned TRBD1 or TRBD2 (5 bases each). The germline V gene encodes CDR1 MGHRA and CDR2 YSYEKL. V was shortened by 1 base and J by 2 bases, with 20 bases between the two germline ends. The CDR3 loop spans 18 amino acids. The CDR3 region is CASSQVESSGTPQETQYF. CDR3 DNA: TGCGCCAGCAGCCAAGTGGAGTCGTCCGGGACCCCTCAAGAGACCCAGTACTTC.

V and J are TRBV4-2 and TRBJ2-7; D not certain. CDR1 is LGHNA, CDR2 YNFKEQ, per germline. The V end lost 5 bases, the J end lost 1 base, and 9 bases lay between the germline ends. The CDR3 totals 13 residues. The CDR3 region is CASSERPSYEQYF. CDR3 coding DNA: TGTGCCAGCAGCGAGCGCCCATCCTACGAGCAGTACTTC.

This clonotype came up a few times. This sequence joins TRBV15 and TRBJ2-2, with 10 bases aligning to TRBD2. The CDR3 runs to 17 residues. Looked up from germline, CDR1 is LNHNV and CDR2 is YYDKDF (reference sequence). V shed 3 bases, J shed 2 bases, and the junction held 6 bases outside the gene matches. The CDR3 DNA reads TGTGCCACCAGCAGCCCTCCTAGCGGGGGTAACACCGGGGAGCTGTTTTTT. It yields the protein CATSSPPSGGNTGELFF.

The chain combines TRBV4-1 with TRBJ2-1, with a weak D call TRBD1 (5 bases). Germline CDR1 MGHRA, CDR2 YSYEKL. Trimming stripped 0 bases from V and 0 bases from J, with 9 bases between. The CDR3 sequence is 16 residues long. The CDR3 protein is CASSQDQGVSYNEQFF. Here the CDR3 DNA reads TGCGCCAGCAGCCAAGATCAGGGCGTCTCCTACAATGAGCAGTTCTTC.

The chain couples TRBV6-2 or TRBV6-3 to TRBJ2-7; the match to TRBD2 covers 11 bases. With V trimmed by 0 bases and J by 3 bases, 16 bases remained unmatched. This CDR3 has 20 residues. Germline assignment: CDR1 MNHEY and CDR2 SVGEGT. In DNA form, the CDR3 reads TGTGCCAGCAGTTACTCGGATGGGTGGGAGACTAGCGGGAAAATCTACGAGCAGTACTTC. It yields the protein CASSYSDGWETSGKIYEQYF.

This clonotype was seen many times. The chain couples TRBV12-3 or TRBV12-4 to TRBJ2-7, with unresolved D. This CDR3 has 14 amino acids. Between the trimmed V and J ends, which lost 3 bases and 0 bases, there was a span of 9 bases. CDR3 DNA: TGTGCCAGCAGTTTGAGCATAGGCTCCTACGAGCAGTACTTC. This translates into CASSLSIGSYEQYF.

This clonotype showed up just a few times. The rearrangement uses TRBV12-3 or TRBV12-4 and TRBJ2-3; D gene ambiguous. The CDR3 consists of 14 residues. Trimming pared 5 bases from V and 2 bases from J, leaving 11 bases between. CDR3 nucleotides: TGTGCCAGCAGTATCTCCGGGCTCACAGATACGCAGTATTTT. Translating it yields CASSISGLTDTQYF.

This clonotype was counted between two and nine times. The J gene is TRBJ2-7, the V gene TRBV27; maybe TRBD2 (6 bases). Trimming cost V 3 bases and J 2 bases, with 11 bases left between them. The germline gives CDR1 MNHEY, CDR2 SMNVEV (reference sequence). The CDR3 loop spans 14 amino acids. The CDR3 region is CASSFGGGPYEQYF. As DNA, the CDR3 is TGTGCCAGCAGTTTTGGGGGAGGCCCCTACGAGCAGTACTTC.

In its sample, this clonotype was seen many times. The V and J genes are TRBV29-1 and TRBJ1-1; D gene uncertain. Germline V lookup: CDR1 SQVTM, CDR2 ANQGSEA. V was pared by 2 bases and J by 4 bases, with 14 bases between. The CDR3 contains 14 residues. CDR3 bases: TGCAGCGTTGAATCAGGCGGTGGCGGCACTGAAGCTTTCTTT. Amino acid sequence: CSVESGGGGTEAFF.

This clonotype was counted ten times or more. The chain employs TRBV6-2 or TRBV6-3 and TRBJ2-7; 10 bases agree with TRBD1. J was trimmed by 4 bases and V by 6 bases; bases with no gene match: 3. Germline CDR1 MNHEY, CDR2 SVGEGT. CDR3 length equals 13 residues. The CDR3 nucleotides read TGTGCCAGCAGGGACAGGGGGTGGTACGAGCAGTACTTC. Protein: CASRDRGWYEQYF.

This clonotype has only a few counts. The chain uses TRBV5-1 and TRBJ1-1, with D uncertain. Germline-derived CDR1 and CDR2 are SGHRS and YFSETQ. V lost 7 bases, J lost 6 bases, and 16 bases lay in between. This CDR3 region has 13 residues. CDR3 residues: CASRMENEAEAFF. The DNA for the CDR3 is TGCGCCAGCCGGATGGAAAACGAGGCTGAAGCTTTCTTT.

This chain links TRBV10-2 with TRBJ2-2; perhaps TRBD1 as D (6 bases). V lost 0 bases, J lost 3 bases, and 14 bases lay in between. This CDR3 spans 17 amino acids. Germline lookup yields CDR1 WSHSY and CDR2 SAAADI. The CDR3, as DNA: TGCGCCAGCAGTGAGTCGATGGTCAGGGGTCACACCGGGGAGCTGTTTTTT. Translated: CASSESMVRGHTGELFF.

CDR3 in DNA: TGCGCCAGCAGCGCAGACAGGGGGGCTAATGAAAAACTGTTTTTT. Protein sequence: CASSADRGANEKLFF. The chain has TRBV4-3 and TRBJ1-4, with TRBD1 identical over 9 bases. The CDR3 has 15 amino acids. V lost 5 bases, J lost 3 bases, and 4 bases stayed unmatched. CDR1 LGHNA and CDR2 YSLEER come from the germline V gene.